This T cell receptor beta chain came from a study of cytomegalovirus exposure and HLA in healthy donors (dated by TCRdb to the late 2010s). About the study as a whole: An earlier analysis of around 600 of the donors reported 250 to 300 Gb of sequence data and 117 million unique TCR beta sequences from around 200 million T cells. Four to six DR-DQ haplotypes were handled as single units for association and clustering, since linkage in the cohort was strong. High-throughput TCR immunosequencing, statistical association of individual TCRs with disease status, and machine learning were combined to predict cytomegalovirus infection status. Rather than drawing on any new phenotypic data, the later analysis identified candidate immune exposures from TCR beta sequences and the way those sequences occurred across donors. In an earlier analysis of 550 to 700 of the donors, high-throughput TCR beta sequencing was used to judge whether each TCR beta V gene segment behaved as functional or pseudogenic. The study was designed to test whether signatures of past pathogen exposure could be identified by cataloging public T cell receptors. Typing coverage varied by locus: roughly 629-630 donors for A, B, C, DRB1 and DQB1; about 520 for DQA1; about 600 for DPA1; some 470 for DPB1. A later genetic analysis used genome-wide SNP genotypes for about 55% of the 666 donors, treating that subset as a discovery cohort. Donor age, sex, ethnicity and CMV serostatus were compiled alongside the repertoire data. A separate validation cohort of approximately 120 different subjects was used in addition to the approximately 700-subject first cohort. Of the roughly 390 genotyped donors, roughly 76% were placed in the genetic ancestry cluster associated with self-reported Caucasian donors. To study patterns of TCR occurrence, a later analysis re-analyzed previously published TCR beta repertoires from around 670 donors and added high-resolution HLA genotyping. All discovery cohort repertoires had been generated using a single sequencing platform. Roughly 300 gigabases of sequencing data and around 85 million unique TCR sequences made up an early release that covered several hundred HLA-typed donors. Across under 500 genotyped donors of the cohort, an average of approximately 240,000 unique TCR beta nucleotide sequences per donor were sequenced, and approximately 17% of those sequences were non-productive. The study used immunosequencing to profile the T cell repertoires of around 600 subjects and linked those repertoires to cytomegalovirus serostatus. HLA typing covered class I and class II loci at four-digit resolution.

The germline V gene (reference sequence) provides CDR1 GTSNPN and CDR2 SVGIG. Including the terminal cysteine and phenylalanine, the CDR3 comprises 14 residues. Just the 42-base CDR3 DNA is kept, in frame starting at base 1. V loses 0 bases, J loses 5 bases, and the germline ends lie 14 bases apart. On this clone: It lacks a known antigen. Within one base of it there is no much larger clone, and no base qualities were kept.

In total, roughly 710 healthy bone marrow donors made up the cohort. At the time of sampling, all cohort members were nominally healthy, though unrecorded immune exposures were likely present. The donor tested CMV seropositive, placing the donor among the 289 seropositive members of the cohort. Each donor provided a peripheral blood sample, and peripheral blood mononuclear cells were used for TCR beta sequencing. Genomic DNA extraction from the blood cell samples was performed with the Qiagen DNeasy Blood Extraction Kit. The library was prepared using the immunoSEQ multiplex PCR assay. For the multiplex PCR, a mixture combining 60 forward primers for TCR Vbeta segments and 13 reverse primers for TCR Jbeta segments was used. The CDR3 region of rearranged TCR beta genes was amplified from genomic DNA with a multiplex PCR assay. The Illumina HiSeq System was used to sequence the amplified TCR beta libraries as 87-base-pair reads. The original methods were these. A later analysis counted around 72 million unique TCR beta chains across the 600 to 850 repertoires, and some 11 million of these chains were shared by at least two donors. To remove PCR and sequencing errors, raw reads were error-corrected and collapsed into unique sequences using a nearest-neighbor algorithm that merged closely related sequences. To assign V, D and J gene segments, CDR3 sequences were aligned to IMGT reference sequences. For a sequence to be retained, at least a six-nucleotide match to both a V gene segment and a J gene segment was required. A rearrangement was called productive if the CDR3 had no stop codons and remained in frame with V and J, and every other rearrangement was called non-productive. CDR3 was defined according to IMGT convention as the region running from the second conserved V-encoded cysteine to the conserved J-encoded phenylalanine. The earlier analysis of about 610 of the donors excluded sequences that lacked an unambiguous match to a single V gene segment. An earlier analysis of fewer than 650 of the donors classified V segments as functional when productive rearrangements were above 56.7% and as segregating when the standard deviation between donors was above 5%. To diagnose cytomegalovirus status from the catalog of TCR beta chain sequences, a statistical classification framework was built. In a later analysis, TCR nucleotide sequences were compared against IMGT/GENE-DB human TR gene sequences so that V and J genes could be assigned. The TCRdist pipeline was used in a later analysis to assign CDR3 sequences and most-parsimonious VDJ recombination scenarios. A later analysis defined each TCR beta chain by its CDR3 amino acid sequence plus V-gene family, and excluded reads lacking a unique V-gene family. A later analysis removed over 500 highly shared, low-generation-probability nucleotide sequences to deal with suspected cross-contamination and a sequencing artifact. In a later analysis, a clonal expansion index was calculated for each public chain from normalized within-repertoire ranks of inferred template counts. In a later analysis, generation probabilities were computed with a VDJ recombination model fitted to out-of-frame rearrangements, and the resulting probabilities were checked against IGoR. Hypergeometric tests were used in a later analysis to score TCR-TCR, TCR-HLA and TCR-CMV co-occurrence, with a repertoire-size bias correction applied to the TCR pairs. In a later analysis, false discovery rates were estimated by permuting HLA or CMV assignments 20 times. A later analysis grouped co-occurring TCRs with DBSCAN, adding TCRdist sequence similarity when clustering within HLA-allele-positive subsets. For co-occurrence clustering, repertoires with fewer than 30,000 or more than 120,000 public chains were excluded, along with a handful of repertoires with anomalous nucleotide sharing. Sourced from immuneACCESS, this table was stored by TCRdb with only in-frame sequences that have V and J called. A share of the clones is absent; for the studies checked, an unresolved V gene accounts for under half, and the remainder has no known explanation. V and J calls and clone size follow that table, whereas D and trimming were derived from the DNA. The sample table records 100,000 to 150,000 clones; about 80% of these occur just once. The top ten constitute under 9.5% of the sample.

General study outcomes and caveats: In an earlier analysis of more than 450 of the donors, most TCR beta V segments were observed in productive rearrangements about 90% or about 30% of the time, broadly matching IMGT annotations. Several of the top co-occurrence clusters appeared to be linked to parvovirus B19, influenza, CMV and Epstein-Barr virus, according to a later analysis. In a later analysis, most CMV-associated TCR beta chains were found to appear HLA-restricted, with HLA associations seemingly driven largely by CMV exposure. In a later genetic analysis, fewer N-insertions in productive TCRs were reported among donors in an Asian-associated ancestry cluster than the approximately 710-donor mean. The authors suggested that the approach could potentially be generalized to other disease states and immunological phenotypes. Across donors, most TCR sequences were observed very rarely, whereas some public TCRs were present in many individuals. Linkage disequilibrium might explain the correlated functional status among segregating V segments, but an unknown experimental factor could not be ruled out. CMV serostatus was the only immune exposure information available for the cohort. Because HLA typing was unavailable for some donors at each locus, only the typed subset was used in association tests. The study listed 150 to 200 TCR beta chains as associated with cytomegalovirus. In both the original and validation cohorts, the classifier was reported to diagnose cytomegalovirus status with high specificity and sensitivity. In a later analysis, HLA-associated TCR beta chains showed more clonal expansion and lower generation probabilities than non-associated chains that were equally common. A further reported finding was that TCR beta sequences accurately predicted the HLA-A and HLA-B alleles for most subjects in the first cohort. Only TCR beta chains were sequenced in this cohort, and the absence of alpha or paired-chain data limited detectable features. In a later analysis, 16,951 TCR beta sequences were associated with specific HLA alleles at a false discovery rate of 0.05. The 87-base-pair reads could not distinguish some IMGT-functional V segments, including TRBV6-2 and TRBV6-3, so those segments were excluded. In a later analysis, the rate of TCR association differed among HLA loci, with DRB1 alleles having the most associated TCRs and HLA-C alleles having the fewest. Sequencing depth was assumed to be roughly uniform across donors in the presence/absence analyses, though that assumption may not hold. When HLA alleles, especially DR and DQ, strongly co-occurred, attributing TCR associations to individual alleles was difficult. In vitro tests confirmed that a few of the cytomegalovirus-associated TCR beta chains recognize cytomegalovirus antigens. A group of highly shared sequence variants was considered likely to be a technical artifact of the sequencing pipeline. Because counts were too low, roughly 18 rarely observed V segments, including chromosome 9 orphons, were left out of the earlier analysis of several hundred of the donors. V-gene and J-gene trimming of TCR beta chains was associated with a missense DCLRE1C variant in a later genetic analysis, and the association was replicated in an independent cohort.

This receptor was identified in a woman aged 45-60 years in good health and CMV-seropositive. Specimen: PBMCs. Recombination joined TRBV30 with TRBJ2-7; TRBD1 is perhaps the D gene, given 6 matching bases. The nucleotide sequence is given as TGTGCCTGGAGTGTAGGGGGACCCCTTGACGAGCAGTACTTC. This codes for CAWSVGGPLDEQYF.